The 27 T cell receptor beta chains below were found in one sample sequenced in a study of T cells in Graves' hyperthyroidism and ophthalmopathy. RNA transcripts gave rise to amplified TCR beta CDR3 regions. A first-round RT-PCR of the TCR CDR3 used the HTBI primer set. One entry per CDR3 protein results from TCRdb running MiXCR on the multiplex PCR reads. The sample holds 650,000 to 850,000 distinct CDR3 sequences, approximately 18% seen once. Sequenced material: blood. These receptors were collected from a woman aged 45-65 years with Graves' hyperthyroidism that later progressed to Graves' ophthalmopathy.

This clonotype was detected many times. This chain links TRBV2 with TRBJ2-2; maybe TRBD2 (6 bases). The CDR3 sequence is 14 residues long. Germline CDR1 reads SNHLY; CDR2 reads FYNNEI. The V and J ends lost 6 bases and 3 bases respectively, with 11 bases between them. This CDR3 is CASRDIADTGELFF. The CDR3 DNA reads TGTGCCAGCAGAGACATAGCGGACACCGGGGAGCTGTTTTTT.

The genes are TRBV6-1 and TRBJ2-4; tentative D call: TRBD2 (5 bases). CDR3 length: 13 amino acids. Trimming pared 0 bases from V and 8 bases from J, leaving 8 bases between. Per the germline V gene, CDR1 is MNHNS and CDR2 is SASEGT. CDR3 in amino acids: CASSEALGDIQYF. In nucleotides, the CDR3 is TGTGCCAGCAGTGAAGCTTTGGGAGACATTCAGTACTTC.

The V call is TRBV6-6, the J call TRBJ1-2; TRBD1 agrees at 8 bases. The J segment lost 7 bases and the V segment lost 0 bases, leaving 7 bases of the junction unmatched. This CDR3 is 15 amino acids long. Looked up from germline, CDR1 is MNHNY and CDR2 is SVGAGI (reference sequence). CDR3 nucleotide sequence: TGTGCCAGCAGTTACTCACCAGGGGGCGGAGGTGGCTACACCTTC. Its protein product is CASSYSPGGGGGYTF.

This clonotype was seen at least ten times. The chain carries TRBV7-8 and TRBJ1-2; no reliable D call. This CDR3 has 14 residues. V lost 5 bases and J 2 bases, leaving 12 bases between the germline ends. Germline CDR1 and CDR2: SGHVS and FQNEAQ. CDR3 loop: CASSLPFTNYGYTF. The CDR3 region has the DNA TGTGCCAGCAGCCTTCCCTTTACGAACTATGGCTACACCTTC. The full variable domain, in which reference TRBV7-8 and TRBJ1-2 provide the parts outside the CDR3, is GAGVSQSPRYKVAKRGQDVALRCDPISGHVSLFWYQQALGQGPEFLTYFQNEAQLDKSGLPSDRFFAERPEGSVSTLKIQRTQQEDSAVYLCASSLPFTNYGYTFGSGTRLTVV.

The chain employs TRBV20-1 and TRBJ2-3, with TRBD2 identical over 12 bases. Looked up from germline, CDR1 is DFQATT and CDR2 is SNEGSKA (reference sequence). The ends lost 5 bases at V and 3 bases at J; junction bases unmatched: 0. The CDR3 length is 13 residues. For the CDR3, the DNA is TGCAGTGCTGGACTAGCGGGGACAGATACGCAGTATTTT. The encoded protein is CSAGLAGTDTQYF.

This clonotype was detected ten times or more. The chain uses TRBV13 and TRBJ2-1; 8 bases are a match to TRBD1. The junction had 8 bases not matched to a gene; V was cut back by 4 bases and J by 6 bases. CDR1 and CDR2 (germline): PRHDT, FYEKMQ (reference sequence). The CDR3 consists of 15 residues. CDR3 protein: CASSSARQGPNEQFF. CDR3 coding DNA: TGTGCCAGCAGCTCAGCAAGACAGGGGCCCAATGAGCAGTTCTTC.

This clonotype was picked up many times. V is TRBV18 and J is TRBJ2-2; possible D gene TRBD1, 5 bases. Deletions cut 3 bases from V and 1 base from J, with 9 bases between. The CDR3 is made up of 15 amino acids. Germline V gene sequence: CDR1 KGHSH, CDR2 LQKENI. The CDR3 sequence: CASSPQGMNTGELFF. CDR3 sequence (DNA): TGTGCCAGCTCACCTCAGGGCATGAACACCGGGGAGCTGTTTTTT.

As to this clonotype: The germline gene is not matched at one end of the junction; a read error may be the cause. This chain joins TRBV3-1 and TRBJ1-6; TRBD1 matches at 7 bases. In germline, CDR1 is LGHDT, CDR2 YNNKEL (reference sequence). The CDR3 has 14 residues. The CDR3 nucleotides are TGTGCCAGCAGCCACGGGACAGATAATTCACCCTTCCACTTT. Its translation is CASSHGTDNSPFHF.

CDR3 sequence (DNA): TGCGCCAGCGGACAGGGGGCAGGCACAGATACGCAGTATTTT. Translated: CASGQGAGTDTQYF. This chain joins TRBV10-1 and TRBJ2-3; 11 nucleotides line up with TRBD1. CDR1 and CDR2 (germline): WNHNN, SYGVQD (reference sequence). Losses at the gene ends were 8 bases for V and 1 base for J; bases not matched to a gene: 2. The CDR3 length is 14 residues.

This clonotype appeared many times. The J gene is TRBJ2-7, the V gene TRBV20-1; 10 nucleotides agree with TRBD1. The CDR3 sequence is 15 residues long. V shed 5 bases and J 5 bases; nucleotides not matched to a gene: 12. CDR1 is DFQATT, CDR2 SNEGSKA, per germline (reference sequence). The CDR3 DNA follows: TGCAGTGCTGACCCTTCCGGGACAGGGGATCACGAGCAGTACTTC. Protein sequence: CSADPSGTGDHEQYF.

This chain connects TRBV6-2 or TRBV6-3 to TRBJ1-5; D is unclear. V shed 8 bases and J shed 0 bases, with 5 bases lying between them. This CDR3 has 12 amino acids. CDR1 is MNHEY, CDR2 SVGEGT, per germline. This CDR3 is CASLGSNQPQHF. CDR3 sequence (DNA): TGTGCCAGCTTGGGTAGCAATCAGCCCCAGCATTTT.

Only a few counts were recorded for this clonotype. The rearrangement joins TRBV29-1 to TRBJ2-5; 10 bases map to TRBD2. This CDR3 has 13 amino acids. V was pared by 4 bases and J by 4 bases, with 3 bases of the junction left unmatched. CDR1 is SQVTM, CDR2 ANQGSEA, per germline. CDR3 DNA: TGCAGCGTTGTTCGACTAGCGGGAGAGACCCAGTACTTC. Its translation: CSVVRLAGETQYF.

This clonotype has more than one count but fewer than ten. The J gene is TRBJ1-3, the V gene TRBV6-2 or TRBV6-3, with D hard to call. The germline V gene encodes CDR1 MNHEY and CDR2 SVGEGT. Deletions cut 9 bases from V and 4 bases from J, with 19 bases between. The CDR3 is 15 residues long. The CDR3 loop reads CASRESFLFGNTIYF. CDR3 DNA: TGTGCCAGTCGGGAGTCCTTTCTTTTCGGAAACACCATATATTTT.

The rearrangement uses TRBV19 and TRBJ2-1; D might be TRBD1 (6 bases). Germline V gene sequence: CDR1 LNHDA, CDR2 SQIVND (reference sequence). With 4 bases removed from V and 7 bases from J, the gap between germline ends came to 14 bases. The CDR3 is made up of 14 amino acids. In DNA form, the CDR3 reads TGTGCCAGTAGTAGGAACAGGGTCCAGAATGAGCAGTTCTTC. This translates into CASSRNRVQNEQFF.

This clonotype was seen many times. The chain employs TRBV18 and TRBJ2-3; unclear D gene. V lost 5 bases, J lost 2 bases, and 5 bases lay in between. Germline CDR1 is KGHSH and CDR2 is LQKENI. This CDR3 region has 12 residues. In DNA, the CDR3 is TGTGCCAGCTCAGAACTCACAGATACGCAGTATTTT. This translates into CASSELTDTQYF.

This clonotype was observed once. The chain links TRBV7-8 to TRBJ1-5, with TRBD1 as a possible D gene (6 bases). This CDR3 spans 15 amino acids. The germline V gene has CDR1 SGHVS and CDR2 FQNEAQ. Between the trimmed V and J ends, which lost 2 bases and 8 bases, there was a span of 16 bases. CDR3 DNA sequence: TGTGCCAGCAGCTTAAGGGACACGACTCGGGAGCCCCAGCATTTT. Amino acid sequence: CASSLRDTTREPQHF.

The rearrangement joins TRBV24-1 to TRBJ2-3, with D possibly TRBD1 on 7 matching bases. This CDR3 has 15 amino acids. CDR1 KGHDR and CDR2 SFDVKD come from the germline V gene. V dropped 2 bases and J dropped 6 bases, with 14 bases sitting between them. CDR3 sequence reads: CATSDSGGPGDTQYF. The CDR3 DNA reads TGTGCCACCAGTGATTCAGGGGGGCCGGGTGATACGCAGTATTTT.

This clonotype was recorded many times. The rearrangement links TRBV30 to TRBJ1-3, with D uncertain. Trimming took off 0 bases at V and 0 bases at J, with 6 bases between the two ends. This CDR3 comprises 14 residues. The germline CDR1 and CDR2 sequences are GTSNPN and SVGIG (reference sequence). CDR3 loop: CAWSVGSSGNTIYF. The CDR3 DNA follows: TGTGCCTGGAGTGTGGGGAGCTCTGGAAACACCATATATTTT.

This clonotype was counted many times. The V and J genes are TRBV4-1 and TRBJ1-2, with D perhaps TRBD1 (6 bases). V dropped 4 bases and J dropped 6 bases, with 21 bases sitting between them. This CDR3 spans 16 amino acids. CDR1 MGHRA and CDR2 YSYEKL come from the germline V gene. CDR3 nucleotide sequence: TGCGCCAGCAGCCCTCTCCCGGGGGGCGCTTCGGATGGCTACACCTTC. This gives the protein CASSPLPGGASDGYTF.

This clonotype appeared a few times. The chain links TRBV6-5 to TRBJ2-6; D not certain. Germline CDR1 and CDR2: MNHEY and SVGAGI. Trimming removed 4 bases at V and 0 bases at J, with 16 bases between. This CDR3 has 18 amino acids. The CDR3 loop is CASSSTPHTSSGANVLTF. In nucleotides, the CDR3 is TGTGCCAGCAGTTCGACCCCCCACACGAGCTCTGGGGCCAACGTCCTGACTTTC.

The chain couples TRBV19 to TRBJ1-3; no firm D call. CDR3 size: 15 residues. Trimming cost V 3 bases and J 8 bases, with 17 bases left between them. In germline, CDR1 is LNHDA, CDR2 SQIVND (reference sequence). CDR3 loop: CASSIDLRRVDTIYF. The CDR3 DNA follows: TGTGCCAGTAGTATTGACCTACGCCGTGTGGACACCATATATTTT.

This clonotype was detected ten times or more. The chain couples TRBV5-1 to TRBJ2-1, with TRBD1 as a possible D gene (5 bases). This CDR3 comprises 14 residues. Per the germline V gene, CDR1 is SGHRS and CDR2 is YFSETQ. The germline V and J ends were trimmed by 7 bases and 7 bases, with 18 bases remaining between them. The CDR3 protein is CASYPVQGGNEQFF. The CDR3 DNA is TGCGCCAGCTACCCCGTCCAGGGTGGGAATGAGCAGTTCTTC. Full variable domain (outside the CDR3, taken from reference TRBV5-1 and TRBJ2-1): KAGVTQTPRYLIKTRGQQVTLSCSPISGHRSVSWYQQTPGQGLQFLFEYFSETQRNKGNFPGRFSGRQFSNSRSEMNVSTLELGDSALYLCASYPVQGGNEQFFGPGTRLTVL.

This clonotype was counted only a few times. The chain employs TRBV18 and TRBJ1-1; possible D gene TRBD1, 5 bases. Germline lookup yields CDR1 KGHSH and CDR2 LQKENI. Trimming removed 3 bases at V and 3 bases at J, with 14 bases between. The CDR3 has 15 residues. The chain's CDR3 is CASSPGGFKDTEAFF. The CDR3 DNA follows: TGTGCCAGCTCACCGGGGGGATTTAAGGACACTGAAGCTTTCTTT.

This clonotype was detected many times. This chain connects TRBV20-1 to TRBJ1-1, with D tentatively TRBD1 (6 bases). Trimming took 0 bases from V and 8 from J, leaving 19 bases between them. The CDR3 length is 15 residues. Germline CDR1 and CDR2: DFQATT and SNEGSKA (reference sequence). For the CDR3, the DNA is TGCAGTGCTAGAGATCCCAGGGGCCTTTTCGGGGAAGCTTTCTTT. It is translated as CSARDPRGLFGEAFF.

This clonotype came up a few times. CDR3 amino acids: CSARWGNGGYTF. The CDR3 DNA reads TGCAGTGCTAGATGGGGTAATGGCGGCTACACCTTC. The chain combines TRBV20-1 with TRBJ1-2, with D unclear. Germline assignment: CDR1 DFQATT and CDR2 SNEGSKA (reference sequence). The CDR3 extends over 12 amino acids. V was cut by 2 bases and J by 8 bases, with 12 bases left in between.

This clonotype was recorded many times. The genes are TRBV20-1 and TRBJ1-1, with TRBD1 as a possible D gene (6 bases). The CDR3 has 13 amino acids. V lost 6 bases and J 0 bases, leaving 11 bases between the germline ends. CDR1 is DFQATT, CDR2 SNEGSKA, per germline (reference sequence). The CDR3, as DNA: TGCAGTGCACCGGACAGTATGAACACTGAAGCTTTCTTT. Protein product: CSAPDSMNTEAFF.

The chain carries TRBV19 and TRBJ2-1; 7 nucleotides align to TRBD1. This CDR3 contains 15 residues. Losses at the gene ends were 5 bases for V and 5 bases for J; bases not matched to a gene: 9. Germline assignment: CDR1 LNHDA and CDR2 SQIVND (reference sequence). The CDR3 loop is CASSPRQGSDNEQFF. DNA of the CDR3: TGTGCCAGTAGTCCCCGACAGGGATCGGACAATGAGCAGTTCTTC.